This T cell receptor (beta chain) was sequenced during a study of spatial heterogeneity in lung cancer. Study as a whole: Alpha-chain sequences were consistently detected in smaller numbers than beta-chain sequences.

Every individual TCR cDNA molecule carried its own unique molecular identifier, which allowed correction of PCR and sequencing errors. TCRdb re-derived calls from the 5' RACE reads in MiXCR, one entry per CDR3 protein. The sample carries some 25,000 distinct CDR3 sequences, approximately 4.8% recorded once. Time point meaning: sample taken at primary tumor resection. Sequencing was performed on whole RNA extracted from tumor and nontumor lung tissue, or from frozen PBMC, and the material was left unsorted. This clonotype is judged medium-sized. The CDR3 runs 15 residues. Germline CDR1 and CDR2: DFQATT and SNEGSKA (reference sequence). V shed 2 bases and J shed 6 bases, with 19 bases lying between them.

The chain is built from TRBV20-1 and TRBJ2-5; weak D call: TRBD2 (5 bases). The receptor's source is a male donor with early-stage non-small cell lung cancer. Sequences were derived from PBMCs, sampled at surgery. DNA of the CDR3: TGCAGTGCTAGATCAACCGAGAGGGCCTGGCAGACCCAGTACTTC. Translated: CSARSTERAWQTQYF.